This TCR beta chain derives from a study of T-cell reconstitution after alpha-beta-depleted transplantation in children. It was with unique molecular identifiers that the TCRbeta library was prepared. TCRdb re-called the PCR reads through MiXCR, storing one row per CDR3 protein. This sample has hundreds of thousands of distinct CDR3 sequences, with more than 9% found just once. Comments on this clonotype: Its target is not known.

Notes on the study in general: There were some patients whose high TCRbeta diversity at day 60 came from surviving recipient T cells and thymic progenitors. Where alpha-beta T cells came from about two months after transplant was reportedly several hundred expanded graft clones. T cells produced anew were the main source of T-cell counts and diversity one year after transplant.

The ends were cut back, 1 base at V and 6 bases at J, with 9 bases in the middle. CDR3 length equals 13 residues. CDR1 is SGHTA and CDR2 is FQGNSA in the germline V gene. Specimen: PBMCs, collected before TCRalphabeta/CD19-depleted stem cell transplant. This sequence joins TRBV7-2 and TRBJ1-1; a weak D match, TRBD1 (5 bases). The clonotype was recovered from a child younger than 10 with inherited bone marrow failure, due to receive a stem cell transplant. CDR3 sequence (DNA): TGTGCCAGCAGCTTAGAGCTGGGGGCTGAAGCTTTCTTT. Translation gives CASSLELGAEAFF.